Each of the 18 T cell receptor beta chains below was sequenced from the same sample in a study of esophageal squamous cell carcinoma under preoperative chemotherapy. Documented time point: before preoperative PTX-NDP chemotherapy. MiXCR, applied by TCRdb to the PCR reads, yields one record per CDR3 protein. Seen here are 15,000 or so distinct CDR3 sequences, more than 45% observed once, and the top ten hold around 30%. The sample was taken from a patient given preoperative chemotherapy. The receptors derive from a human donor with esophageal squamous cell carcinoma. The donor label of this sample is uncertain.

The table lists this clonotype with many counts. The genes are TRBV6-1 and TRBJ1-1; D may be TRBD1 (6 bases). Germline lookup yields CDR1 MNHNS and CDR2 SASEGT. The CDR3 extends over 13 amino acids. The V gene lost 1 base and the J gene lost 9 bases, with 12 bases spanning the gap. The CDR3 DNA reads TGTGCCAGCAGTGAAGAGTGGCAGGGGAAAGCTTTCTTT. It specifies CASSEEWQGKAFF.

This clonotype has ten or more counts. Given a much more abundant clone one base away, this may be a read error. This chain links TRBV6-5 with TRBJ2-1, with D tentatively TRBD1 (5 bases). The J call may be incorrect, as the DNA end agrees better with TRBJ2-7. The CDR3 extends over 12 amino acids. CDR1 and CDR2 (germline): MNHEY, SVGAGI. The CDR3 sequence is CASITLDNEQYF. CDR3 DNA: TGTGCCAGTATAACTCTGGACAATGAGCAGTACTTC.

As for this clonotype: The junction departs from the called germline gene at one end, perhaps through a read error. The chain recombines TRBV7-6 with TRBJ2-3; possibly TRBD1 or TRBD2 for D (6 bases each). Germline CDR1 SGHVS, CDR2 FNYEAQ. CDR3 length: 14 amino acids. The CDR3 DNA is TGTGCCAGCAGCTTACGGTCTGGCGGGGACACGCAGTACTTT. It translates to CASSLRSGGDTQYF.

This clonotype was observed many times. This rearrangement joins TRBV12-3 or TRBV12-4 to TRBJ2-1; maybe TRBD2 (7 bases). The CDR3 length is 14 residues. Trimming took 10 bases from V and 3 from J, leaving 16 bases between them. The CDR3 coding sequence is TGTGCCACGGGGGGCGGGGCAAACTACAATGAGCAGTTCTTC. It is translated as CATGGGANYNEQFF.

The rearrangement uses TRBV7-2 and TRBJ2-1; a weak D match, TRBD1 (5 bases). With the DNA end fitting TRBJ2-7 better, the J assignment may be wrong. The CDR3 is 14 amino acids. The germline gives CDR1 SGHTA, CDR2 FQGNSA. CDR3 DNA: TGTGCCAGCAGCTTAGCCTGGGGCCCCTACGAGCAGTACTTC. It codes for CASSLAWGPYEQYF.

The CDR3 coding sequence is TGTGCCAGCAGTTACTCAATCAATGAGCAGTTCTTC. Amino acid sequence: CASSYSINEQFF. The V call is TRBV6-2 or TRBV6-3, the J call TRBJ2-1; D is undetermined. CDR1 and CDR2 (germline): MNHEY, SVGEGT. With 0 bases removed from V and 6 bases from J, the gap between germline ends came to 3 bases. The CDR3 has 12 residues.

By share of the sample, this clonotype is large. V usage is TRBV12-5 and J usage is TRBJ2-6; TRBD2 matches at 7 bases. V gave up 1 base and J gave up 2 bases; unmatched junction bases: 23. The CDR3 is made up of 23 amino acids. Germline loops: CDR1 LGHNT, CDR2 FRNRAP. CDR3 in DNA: TGTGCTAGTGGTTTGGATAGTGGGTGCGTCCTCGGGGGGAGGGCCACTGGGGCCAACGTCCTGACTTTC. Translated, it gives CASGLDSGCVLGGRATGANVLTF.

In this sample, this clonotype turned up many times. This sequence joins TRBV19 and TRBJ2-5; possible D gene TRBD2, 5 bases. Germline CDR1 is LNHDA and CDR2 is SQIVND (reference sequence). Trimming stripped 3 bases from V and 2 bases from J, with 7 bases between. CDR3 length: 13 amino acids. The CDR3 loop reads CASSMLAQETQYF. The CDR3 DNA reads TGTGCCAGTAGTATGTTAGCGCAAGAGACCCAGTACTTC.

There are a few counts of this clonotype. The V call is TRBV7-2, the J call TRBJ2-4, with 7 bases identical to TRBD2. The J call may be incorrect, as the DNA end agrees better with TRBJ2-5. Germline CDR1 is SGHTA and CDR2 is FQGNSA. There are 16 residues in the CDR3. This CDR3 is CASSPNLAGGRETQYF. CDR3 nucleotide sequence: TGTGCCAGCAGCCCAAATTTAGCGGGTGGGAGGGAGACCCAGTACTTC.

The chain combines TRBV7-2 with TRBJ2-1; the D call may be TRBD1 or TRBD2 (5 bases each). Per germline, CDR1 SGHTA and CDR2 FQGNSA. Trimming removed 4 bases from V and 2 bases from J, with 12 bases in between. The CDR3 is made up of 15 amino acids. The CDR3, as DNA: TGTGCCAGCAGCTCCGGGGCTAGTACCTACAATGAGCAGTTCTTC. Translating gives CASSSGASTYNEQFF.

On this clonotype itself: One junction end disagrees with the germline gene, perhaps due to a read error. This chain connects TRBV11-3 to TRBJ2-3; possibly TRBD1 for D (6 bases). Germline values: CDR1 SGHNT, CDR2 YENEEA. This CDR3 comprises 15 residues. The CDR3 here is CASSPRLGATDTQYF. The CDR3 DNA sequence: TGTGCCAGCAGCCCGAGGCTGGGGGCCACAGATACTCAGTACTTT.

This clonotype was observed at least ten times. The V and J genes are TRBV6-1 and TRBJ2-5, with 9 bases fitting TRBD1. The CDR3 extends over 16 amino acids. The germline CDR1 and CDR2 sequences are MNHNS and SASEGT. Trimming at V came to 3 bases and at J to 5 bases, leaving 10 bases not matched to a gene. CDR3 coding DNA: TGTGCCAGCAGTGATTTCCCCTACAGGGGGCTTGAGACCCAGTACTTC. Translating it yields CASSDFPYRGLETQYF.

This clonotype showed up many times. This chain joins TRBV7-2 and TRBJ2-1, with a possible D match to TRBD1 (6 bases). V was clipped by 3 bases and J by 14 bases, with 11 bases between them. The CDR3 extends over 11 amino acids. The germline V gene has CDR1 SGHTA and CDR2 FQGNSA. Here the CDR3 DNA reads TGTGCCAGCAGCTTCCAGGGGATGGAGTTCTTC. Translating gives CASSFQGMEFF.

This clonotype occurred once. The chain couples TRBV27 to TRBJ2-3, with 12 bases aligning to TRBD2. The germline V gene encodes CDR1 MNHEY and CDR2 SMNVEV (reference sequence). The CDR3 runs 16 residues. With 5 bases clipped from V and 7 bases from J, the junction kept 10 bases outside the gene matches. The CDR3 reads CASSASSGRAVYTQYF. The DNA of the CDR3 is TGTGCCAGCAGTGCGTCTAGCGGGAGGGCCGTGTATACGCAGTATTTT.

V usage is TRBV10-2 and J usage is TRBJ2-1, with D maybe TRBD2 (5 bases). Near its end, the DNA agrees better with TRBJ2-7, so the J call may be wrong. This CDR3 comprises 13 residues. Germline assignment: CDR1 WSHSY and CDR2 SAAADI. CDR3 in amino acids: CASLDWSSYEQYF. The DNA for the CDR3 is TGCGCCAGCCTGGACTGGAGCTCCTACGAGCAGTACTTC.

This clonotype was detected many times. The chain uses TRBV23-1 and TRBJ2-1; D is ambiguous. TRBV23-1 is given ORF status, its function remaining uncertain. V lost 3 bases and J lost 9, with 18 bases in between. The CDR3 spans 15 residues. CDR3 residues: CASSHGGSSIGEQFF. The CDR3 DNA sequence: TGCGCCAGCAGTCATGGTGGTTCGAGCATTGGTGAGCAGTTCTTC.

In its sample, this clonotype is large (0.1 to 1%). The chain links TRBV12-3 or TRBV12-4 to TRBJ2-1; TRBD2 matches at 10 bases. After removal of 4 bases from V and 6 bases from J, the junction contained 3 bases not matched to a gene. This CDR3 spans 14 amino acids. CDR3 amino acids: CASSWTSGSNEQFF. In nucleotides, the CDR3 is TGTGCCAGCAGTTGGACTAGCGGTTCCAATGAGCAGTTCTTC.

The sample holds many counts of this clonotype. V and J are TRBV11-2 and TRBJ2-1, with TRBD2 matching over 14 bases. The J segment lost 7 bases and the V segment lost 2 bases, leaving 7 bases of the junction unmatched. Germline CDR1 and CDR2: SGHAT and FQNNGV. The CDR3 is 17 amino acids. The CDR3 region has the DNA TGTGCCAGCAGCTTATACGGGACTAGCGGGAGACAAAATGAGCAGTTCTTC. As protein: CASSLYGTSGRQNEQFF. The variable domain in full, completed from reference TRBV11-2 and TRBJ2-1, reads EAGVAQSPRYKIIEKRQSVAFWCNPISGHATLYWYQQILGQGPKLLIQFQNNGVVDDSQLPKDRFSAERLKGVDSTLKIQPAKLEDSAVYLCASSLYGTSGRQNEQFFGPGTRLTVL.